Below, one TCR beta chain is given with its context. Its target is not known. The entry originates in a study of Ad26.COV2.S vaccination and SARS-CoV-2 variants. Across the study: The Ad26.COV2.S arm of the COV1001 trial was where the donor was placed. Once, or twice with 56 days between doses, Ad26.COV2.S was given intramuscularly. Regarding the study as a whole: The placebo group had lower spike-specific TCR breadth than the vaccine recipients did.

As to treatment: around 19 received Ad26.COV2.S at low or high dose, single or two shots; roughly 5 received placebo; per-sample allocation not given. Sampling occurred on day 63 after the first vaccine or placebo injection. An Ad26 vector carrying the Wuhan-strain SARS-CoV-2 spike served as the vaccine. The repertoire was sequenced with immunoSEQ multiplex PCR; TCRdb's copy has only in-frame clones and lacks some. This table holds 250,000 to 300,000 clones, about 87% found once. CDR1 is LGHDT and CDR2 is YNNKEL in the germline V gene (reference sequence). V gave up 0 bases and J gave up 5 bases, with 10 bases separating them. This CDR3 contains 14 residues.

This receptor was obtained from a person between 18 and 65 years old who received the Ad26.COV2.S COVID-19 vaccine or a placebo. Sequencing was performed on peripheral blood, taken in a trial of Ad26.COV2.S vaccine versus placebo. The rearrangement links TRBV3-1 (or the pseudogene TRBV3-2) to TRBJ2-5; D remains ambiguous. In nucleotides, the CDR3 is TGTGCCAGCAGCCAAGAGGGCCGCCGGGAGACCCAGTACTTC. Translating it yields CASSQEGRRETQYF.